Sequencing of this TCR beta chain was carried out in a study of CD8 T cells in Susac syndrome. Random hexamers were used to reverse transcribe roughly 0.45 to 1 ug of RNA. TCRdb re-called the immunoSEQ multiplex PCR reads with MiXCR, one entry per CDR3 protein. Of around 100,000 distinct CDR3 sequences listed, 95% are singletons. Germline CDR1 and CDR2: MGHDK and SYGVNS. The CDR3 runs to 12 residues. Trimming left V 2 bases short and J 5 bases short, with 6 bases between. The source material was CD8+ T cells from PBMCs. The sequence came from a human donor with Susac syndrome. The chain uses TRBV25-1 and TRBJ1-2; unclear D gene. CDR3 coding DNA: TGTGCCAGCAGTGAAGCCCGATATGGCTACACCTTC. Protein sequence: CASSEARYGYTF.